These T cell receptor beta chains were read from a single sample in a study of shared clonotypes between healthy human individuals. The repertoire was sequenced with immunoSEQ multiplex PCR; TCRdb's copy has only in-frame clones and lacks some. The repertoire holds more than 450,000 clones, with 70% to 80% as singletons. What was sequenced was PBMCs. The origin of the receptors is a woman in her thirties or forties in good health. Some clones in this sample may be carry-over from other donors' samples. The CDR3 runs from the conserved cysteine through the conserved F or W. D genes are given only for firm matches. Size is omitted from some rows. Given values are once, few, many or a class for expanded clones.

j_gene | v_gene | abundance | d_gene | CDR3nt | CDR3aa
TRBJ1-6 | TRBV6-1 | . | . | TGTGCCAGCAGTGAAGTGGAAGGGGAAGATTCACCCCTCCACTTT | CASSEVEGEDSPLHF
TRBJ2-1 | TRBV29-1 | . | . | TGCAGCGTTAGAGGGACTGGTTACAATGAGCAGTTCTTC | CSVRGTGYNEQFF
TRBJ1-2 | TRBV5-1 | . | . | TGCGCCAGCAGCTTGGAGGGGCCCGGTGGCTACACCTTC | CASSLEGPGGYTF
TRBJ1-2 | TRBV5-1 | . | TRBD1 | TGCGCCAGCAGCTTGACGACAGGGGACTATGGCTACACCTTC | CASSLTTGDYGYTF
TRBJ1-3 | TRBV11-2 | . | TRBD1 | TGTGCCAGCAGCTTCGACAGGGGAAATGGAAACACCATATATTTT | CASSFDRGNGNTIYF
TRBJ2-7 | TRBV27 | . | . | TGTGCCAGCAGCTACCGTCGCCCGGACAGCCCTTACGAGCAGTACTTC | CASSYRRPDSPYEQYF
TRBJ1-1 | TRBV9 | . | TRBD1 | TGTGCCAGCAGCGTAGACCTACAGGGGGAAGCTTTCTTT | CASSVDLQGEAFF
TRBJ1-2 | TRBV21-1 | . | . | TGTGCCAGCAGCTGGGACATCTATGGCTACACCTTC | CASSWDIYGYTF
TRBJ1-3 | TRBV19 | many | . | TGTGCCAGTAGTATATCCGGCAAAGCCTCTGGAAACACCATATATTTT | CASSISGKASGNTIYF
TRBJ2-1 | TRBV4-2 | . | . | TGTGCCAGCAGCCAAGAACAGGCTATCTACAATGAGCAGTTCTTC | CASSQEQAIYNEQFF
TRBJ2-3 | TRBV19 | . | TRBD2 | TGTGCCAGTAGTATAGATTCTCTTGGGCTAGCGGGAGCCCGCGATACGCAGTATTTT | CASSIDSLGLAGARDTQYF
TRBJ1-5 | TRBV25-1 | . | . | TGTGCCAGCAGTGAACTGGGGGGTGGTCAGCCCCAGCATTTT | CASSELGGGQPQHF
TRBJ2-1 | TRBV5-6 | once | TRBD1 | TGTGCCAGCAGCTTGGGACAGGGTCTTTACAATGAGCAGTTCTTC | CASSLGQGLYNEQFF
TRBJ1-2 | TRBV18 | few | . | TGTGCCAGCTCAAGGTCTTCTTCTAACTATGGCTACACCTTC | CASSRSSSNYGYTF
TRBJ2-7 | TRBV6-1 | few | TRBD2 | TGTGCCACCTCAGCGGGGGAGAGCTCCTACGAGCAGTACTTC | CATSAGESSYEQYF
TRBJ1-5 | TRBV6-1 | . | TRBD1 | TGTGCCAGCAGTGACCCTATTTGGGACAGTCCAAATCAGCCCCAGCATTTT | CASSDPIWDSPNQPQHF
TRBJ2-3 | TRBV19 | . | TRBD2 | TGTGCCAGTAGGACCGGGGGGGGCCGCACAGATACGCAGTATTTT | CASRTGGGRTDTQYF
TRBJ2-7 | TRBV7-2 | few | . | TGTGCCAGCAGTTTGGAGTTCTTCTCCTACGAGCAGTACTTC | CASSLEFFSYEQYF
TRBJ2-2 | TRBV7-2 | . | TRBD2 | TGTGCCAGCAGCTTAACGGGTGGCGGGAGTTACACCGGGGAGCTGTTTTTT | CASSLTGGGSYTGELFF
TRBJ1-5 | TRBV19 | . | . | TGTGCCAGTCAAACGCCCCGGGCAGTCGGCAATCAGCCCCAGCATTTT | CASQTPRAVGNQPQHF